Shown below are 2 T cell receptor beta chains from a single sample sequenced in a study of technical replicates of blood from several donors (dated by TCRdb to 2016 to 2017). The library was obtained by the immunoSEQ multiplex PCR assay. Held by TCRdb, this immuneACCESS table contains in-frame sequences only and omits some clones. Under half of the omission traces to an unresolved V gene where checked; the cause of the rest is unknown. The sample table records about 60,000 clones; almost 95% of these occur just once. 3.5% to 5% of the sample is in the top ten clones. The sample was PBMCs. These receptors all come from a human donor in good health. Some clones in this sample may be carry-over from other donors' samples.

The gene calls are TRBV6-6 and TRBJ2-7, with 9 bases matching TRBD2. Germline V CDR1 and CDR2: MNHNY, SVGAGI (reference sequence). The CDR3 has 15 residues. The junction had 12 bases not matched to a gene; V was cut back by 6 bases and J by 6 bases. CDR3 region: CASSPRGGRASEQYF. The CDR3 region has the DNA TGTGCCAGCAGCCCCAGGGGCGGGAGGGCTTCCGAGCAGTACTTC.

The CDR3 loop reads CASSVVASGAGTQYF. For the CDR3, the DNA is TGTGCCAGCAGCGTAGTCGCTAGCGGGGCAGGGACCCAGTACTTC. The chain joins TRBV9 to TRBJ2-5; 9 positions agree with TRBD2. This CDR3 comprises 15 residues. V shed 0 bases and J 7 bases; nucleotides not matched to a gene: 7. The germline V gene has CDR1 SGDLS and CDR2 YYNGEE.